This record concerns one T cell receptor beta chain sequence. Its specificity is not known. Time point indicated: newly diagnosed GD, antithyroid drugs for less than 3 months. Generation of the TCR library employed RNA extracted from PBMCs. The data were obtained in a study of regulatory T cells in long-lasting Graves disease. Study-wide context: Antithyroid drugs had been taken by newly diagnosed Graves' patients for under 3 months. Study observations and caveats: Thyroid tissue went unexamined; only peripheral blood was analyzed. Repertoires from persistent disease leaned toward TRBV28, TRBJ1-2 and TRBJ2-5.

Libraries of TCR beta came from iRepertoire HTBI primers plus Arm-PCR of CDR3 regions. TCRdb reprocessed the multiplex PCR reads via MiXCR and lists one record per CDR3 protein. The sample records just over 600,000 distinct CDR3 sequences, less than 20% being singletons. Germline V gene sequence: CDR1 MNHEY, CDR2 SVGEGT. Trimming took 5 bases from V and 0 from J, leaving 11 bases between them. This CDR3 is built from 16 residues. These same records also appear under a second study, on T cells in Graves' hyperthyroidism and ophthalmopathy. That work contributes: Diagnosis rested on symptoms, serum thyroxine and TRAb, thyroid ultrasound, and orbital computed tomography.

The rearrangement links TRBV6-2 or TRBV6-3 to TRBJ1-6; unclear D gene. The sample here was peripheral blood mononuclear cells (PBMCs), taken at new diagnosis, from a patient treated with antithyroid drugs. The TCR comes from a woman aged 25 to 39 with Graves disease. The CDR3 sequence is CASSLWMGSYNSPLHF. In nucleotides, the CDR3 is TGTGCCAGCAGTCTCTGGATGGGCTCCTATAATTCACCCCTCCACTTT.